This entry features one T cell receptor (beta chain) sequence. CDR1 is MNHNS, CDR2 SASEGT, per germline. This CDR3 has 14 amino acids. The V end lost 2 bases, the J end lost 8 bases, and 12 bases lay between the germline ends. The entry originates in a study of radiation and T cells in renal cell carcinoma. The data were produced by immunoSEQ multiplex PCR, yet TCRdb's version contains in-frame clones alone and is incomplete. The data contain tens of thousands of clones, around 57% of them singletons. The treatment denotes: treatment-naive control, cytoreductive nephrectomy. The chain combines TRBV6-1 with TRBJ1-4, with a possible D match to TRBD1 (5 bases). This specimen consisted of tumor tissue, obtained from a patient whose treatment was nephrectomy without radiotherapy. This receptor was obtained from a human donor with renal cell carcinoma. CDR3: CASSEWEQDEKLFF. The CDR3 bases are TGTGCCAGCAGTGAATGGGAACAGGACGAAAAACTGTTTTTT.